The source of this T cell receptor beta chain is a study of blood T cell repertoires in COVID-19. Whole-study context: Sites in the United States, Italy and Spain provided acute and convalescent COVID-19 samples. Sources were T cells, B-cell-depleted T cells, or PBMCs; the material itself was cDNA or gDNA.

Original processing notes: By means of reference gene primer amplification, nucleated cell counts were estimated. The repertoire was sequenced with immunoSEQ multiplex PCR; TCRdb's copy has only in-frame clones and lacks some. V and J calls and clone size are given by that table; D and trimming were obtained from the DNA. This sample yields 14,000 or so clones, of which more than 80% are seen a single time; 2.5% to 3.5% belongs to the top ten. There are 15 residues in the CDR3. Trimming stripped 1 base from V and 1 base from J, with 9 bases between. Germline V gene sequence: CDR1 MNHEY, CDR2 SVGAGI. This receptor was obtained from a human donor in a cohort sampled during active COVID-19. The rearrangement links TRBV6-5 to TRBJ2-3, with D possibly being TRBD2 (6 bases). The source material was peripheral blood. In DNA form, the CDR3 reads TGTGCCAGCAGTTACTTTAGCGGCCGCACAGATACGCAGTATTTT. It codes for CASSYFSGRTDTQYF.